The 3 T cell receptor beta chains below were found in one sample sequenced in a study of OX40 agonist ivuxolimab in advanced cancers. Profiled with immunoSEQ multiplex PCR; TCRdb holds only in-frame clones, not every one. The repertoire consists of around 38,000 clones, with 82% occurring once and the leading ten covering 6.5% to 8%. The input for sequencing was CD4+ or CD8+ T cells sorted from blood, taken in a trial of the OX40 agonist ivuxolimab. The receptors derive from an adult with an advanced solid tumor such as melanoma, head and neck, liver or kidney cancer.

The chain couples TRBV7-9 to TRBJ2-7, with D possibly called TRBD1 or TRBD2 (6 bases each). The CDR3 extends over 16 amino acids. Trimming removed 0 bases from V and 3 bases from J, with 15 bases in between. CDR1 and CDR2 (germline): SEHNR, FQNEAQ (reference sequence). CDR3 sequence (DNA): TGTGCCAGCAGCTTAGCGGGGGGCAGGTTCGGCTACGAGCAGTACTTC. Translation gives CASSLAGGRFGYEQYF.

The chain uses TRBV30 and TRBJ2-7, with D possibly TRBD1 on 5 matching bases. Trimming took 3 bases from V and 7 from J, leaving 16 bases between them. The CDR3 is 13 amino acids. In germline, CDR1 is GTSNPN, CDR2 SVGIG (reference sequence). CDR3 DNA sequence: TGTGCCTGGAGCCCAGGGCCTCCCGGGGAGCAGTACTTC. Translation: CAWSPGPPGEQYF.

The chain carries TRBV6-1 and TRBJ2-1; 12 bases line up with TRBD2. CDR1 is MNHNS and CDR2 is SASEGT in the germline V gene. The CDR3 length is 15 residues. J gave up 6 bases and V 4 bases, and 4 bases lay outside the gene matches. CDR3 nucleotide sequence: TGTGCCAGCAGTGGCCTACTAGCGGGAGGCAATGAGCAGTTCTTC. This codes for CASSGLLAGGNEQFF.